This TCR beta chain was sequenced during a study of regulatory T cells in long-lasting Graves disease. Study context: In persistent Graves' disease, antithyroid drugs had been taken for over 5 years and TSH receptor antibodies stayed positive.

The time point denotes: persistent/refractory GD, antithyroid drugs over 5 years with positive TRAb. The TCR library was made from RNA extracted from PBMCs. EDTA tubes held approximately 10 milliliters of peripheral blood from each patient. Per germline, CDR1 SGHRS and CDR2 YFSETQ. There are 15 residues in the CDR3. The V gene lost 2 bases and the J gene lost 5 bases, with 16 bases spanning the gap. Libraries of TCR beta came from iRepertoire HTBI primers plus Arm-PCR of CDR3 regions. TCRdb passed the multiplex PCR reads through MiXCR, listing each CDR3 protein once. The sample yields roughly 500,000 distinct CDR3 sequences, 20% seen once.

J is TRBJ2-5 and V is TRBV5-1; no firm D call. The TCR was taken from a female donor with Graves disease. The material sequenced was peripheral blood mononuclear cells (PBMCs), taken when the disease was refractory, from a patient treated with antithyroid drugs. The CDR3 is CASSFSGSYRETQYF. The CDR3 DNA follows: TGCGCCAGCAGCTTTTCAGGAAGTTATAGGGAGACCCAGTACTTC.